This is a list of T cell receptor beta chains from one sample in a study of blood T cell repertoires in COVID-19. Assay: immunoSEQ multiplex PCR; the TCRdb copy retains only in-frame clones and omits some. Here the sample spans approximately 22,000 clones, about 91% being singletons. Specimen: peripheral blood. These TCRs come from a man in his sixties or seventies with active COVID-19. Each CDR3 is given with its conserved first and last residue. Each record gives: V gene, clone size, J gene, CDR3 protein. Clone size is not always given. Where it is, it says once, few, many or a class for expanded clones.

TRBV7-8	once	TRBJ2-1	CASSLTGGQGAGNEQFF
TRBV9	NA	TRBJ2-1	CASGRGYNEQFF
TRBV15	few	TRBJ2-7	CAVSSGRTYEQYF
TRBV7-2	NA	TRBJ1-2	CASSPMGQGTGYTF
TRBV6-2/TRBV6-3	few	TRBJ2-1	CASSYSRQLAESSYNEQFF
TRBV9	NA	TRBJ1-5	CASSEGVSQPQHF
TRBV14	NA	TRBJ2-2	CASGGYTGELFF
TRBV14	NA	TRBJ1-1	CASSPKTGKDRGTEAFF
TRBV2	NA	TRBJ1-2	CASRGTGDLYGYTF
TRBV7-9	NA	TRBJ2-3	CASSLMLWARADTQYF
TRBV5-6	NA	TRBJ2-5	CASRRLTAAQETQYF
TRBV7-2	NA	TRBJ1-2	CASSRQVYGYTF
TRBV27	NA	TRBJ2-1	CASSLYAGGGNEQFF
TRBV7-9	once	TRBJ2-2	CASSSQGIGELFF
TRBV9	NA	TRBJ2-2	CASSVVRTGELFF
TRBV4-1	NA	TRBJ1-4	CASSLRGGDGAVNEKLFF
TRBV7-9	NA	TRBJ1-6	CASSRDYSPLHF
TRBV7-9	NA	TRBJ1-2	CASSSQGVGYTF
TRBV10-1	once	TRBJ1-6	CASCKPASDSPLHF
TRBV9	NA	TRBJ1-4	CASSMFGSNEKLFF
TRBV7-2	NA	TRBJ2-7	CASSAGTSGTYEQYF
TRBV19	NA	TRBJ1-6	CASSIRGTDNSPLHF
TRBV2	NA	TRBJ2-4	CASRAGVGKNIQYF
TRBV27	NA	TRBJ2-1	CASSLFFWESRNNEQFF
TRBV30	NA	TRBJ2-1	CAWWDMGLAGVNEQFF
TRBV5-4	NA	TRBJ1-2	CASSLVQGADYGYTF
TRBV12-5	once	TRBJ2-3	CASGPGRERSDTQYF
TRBV4-1	once	TRBJ1-4	CASSQAGTREEKLFF
TRBV7-9	few	TRBJ1-2	CASSPSGKVDYTF
TRBV9	once	TRBJ1-1	CASSPQGMLNTEAFF
TRBV6-2/TRBV6-3	NA	TRBJ1-2	CASSYLPENWGYTF
TRBV3-1/TRBV3-2	NA	TRBJ1-1	CASSPFTGGAGRRAFF
TRBV9	NA	TRBJ2-3	CASSETMTYTDTQYF
TRBV24-1	NA	TRBJ2-2	CATSVEGIGELFF
TRBV4-3	NA	TRBJ1-4	CASSQDPATNEKLFF
TRBV28	NA	TRBJ2-1	CASSPGTSSYNEQFF
TRBV20-1	NA	TRBJ2-7	CSASSTGSDEQYF
TRBV5-4	once	TRBJ2-4	CASSFGTGAGSIQYF
TRBV5-6	NA	TRBJ2-1	CASSLAGGLLAYANEQFF
TRBV7-2	NA	TRBJ2-1	CASSLRGQGQGEQFF
TRBV19	NA	TRBJ2-6	CASSGSGANVLTF
TRBV5-1	once	TRBJ2-1	CASSQPRTSGGYNEQFF
TRBV2	NA	TRBJ1-5	CASSETFSNQPQHF
TRBV19	NA	TRBJ2-7	CASSTGTGDYEQYF
TRBV5-6	once	TRBJ2-7	CASSSTGTHEQYF
TRBV18	NA	TRBJ2-3	CASSPQGALSTDTQYF
TRBV27	NA	TRBJ1-6	CASSSSGGAYNSPLHF
TRBV5-4	NA	TRBJ2-7	CASSSPGQNYYEQYF
TRBV2	NA	TRBJ2-2	CASRAGGANTGELFF
TRBV5-4	NA	TRBJ2-2	CASSSYTGELFF
TRBV7-8	once	TRBJ1-2	CASSLGTGGGYGYTF
TRBV5-1	NA	TRBJ2-7	CASSQDGAYEQYF
TRBV14	NA	TRBJ2-1	CASSQAGSSGNEQFF
TRBV7-8	NA	TRBJ2-7	CASSQGQGPWEQYF